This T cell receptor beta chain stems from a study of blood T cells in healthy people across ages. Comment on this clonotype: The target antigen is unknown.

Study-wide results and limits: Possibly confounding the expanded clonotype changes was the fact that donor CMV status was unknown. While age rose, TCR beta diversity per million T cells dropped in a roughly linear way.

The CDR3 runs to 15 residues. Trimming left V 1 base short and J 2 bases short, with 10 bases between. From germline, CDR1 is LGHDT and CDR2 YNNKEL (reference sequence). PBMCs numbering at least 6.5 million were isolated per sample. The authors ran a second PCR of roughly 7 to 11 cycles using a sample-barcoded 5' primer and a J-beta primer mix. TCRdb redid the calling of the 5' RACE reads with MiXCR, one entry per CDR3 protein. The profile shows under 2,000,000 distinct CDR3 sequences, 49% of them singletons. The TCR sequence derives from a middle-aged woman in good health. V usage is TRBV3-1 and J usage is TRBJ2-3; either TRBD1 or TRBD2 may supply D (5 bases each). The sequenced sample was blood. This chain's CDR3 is CASSQVGTPTDTQYF. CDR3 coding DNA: TGTGCCAGCAGCCAAGTCGGGACCCCCACAGATACGCAGTATTTT.